Below, 2 T cell receptor beta chains from the same sample are listed, as sequenced in a study of T-cell memory formation after mild COVID-19. TCRdb independently ran MiXCR on the 5' RACE reads; one entry per CDR3 protein. The sample holds around 320,000 distinct CDR3 sequences, around 27% seen once. Sequencing input: PBMCs or a T cell subset sorted from them (not recorded which). These receptors came from an adult woman who had mild COVID-19 (a few samples of this study predate the infection). Cell type and time point are not known.

This clonotype was seen a few times. The chain employs TRBV12-3 or TRBV12-4 and TRBJ2-5; 14 bases map to TRBD2. The CDR3 has 16 residues. After removal of 6 bases from V and 5 bases from J, the junction contained 8 bases not matched to a gene. The CDR3 DNA follows: TGTGCCAGCAGGTCCGGGACTAGCGGGAGAGGGGAGACCCAGTACTTC. It specifies CASRSGTSGRGETQYF.

A few counts support this clonotype. The rearrangement links TRBV24-1 to TRBJ1-1; unclear D gene. CDR1 and CDR2 (germline): KGHDR, SFDVKD. V lost 0 bases to trimming and J lost 5 bases, with 6 bases between them. This CDR3 has 13 residues. CDR3 sequence: CATSDLLSTEAFF. CDR3 in DNA: TGTGCCACCAGTGATTTGCTGAGTACTGAAGCTTTCTTT.